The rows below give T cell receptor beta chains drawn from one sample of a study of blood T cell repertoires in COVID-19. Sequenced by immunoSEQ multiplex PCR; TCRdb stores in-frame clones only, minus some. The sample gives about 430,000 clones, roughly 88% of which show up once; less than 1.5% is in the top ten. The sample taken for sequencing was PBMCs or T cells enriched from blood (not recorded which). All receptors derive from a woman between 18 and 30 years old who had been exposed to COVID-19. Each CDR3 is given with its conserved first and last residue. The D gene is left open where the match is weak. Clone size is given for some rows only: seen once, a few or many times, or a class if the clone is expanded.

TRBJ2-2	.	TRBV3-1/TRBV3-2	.	CASSAGLGMGELFF	TGTGCCAGCAGCGCCGGACTGGGGATGGGGGAGCTGTTTTTT
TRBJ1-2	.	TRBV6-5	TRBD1	CASRGGQNNYGYTF	TGTGCCAGCAGGGGGGGACAGAATAACTATGGCTACACCTTC
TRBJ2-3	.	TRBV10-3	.	CAINERFSTDTQYF	TGTGCCATTAATGAGCGTTTTAGCACAGATACGCAGTATTTT
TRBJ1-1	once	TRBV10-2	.	CASSDRVGGATEAFF	TGCGCCAGCAGTGATAGGGTGGGTGGGGCCACTGAAGCTTTCTTT
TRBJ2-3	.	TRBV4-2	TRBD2	CASSQAGGSADTQYF	TGTGCCAGCAGCCAAGCTGGCGGGAGTGCAGATACGCAGTATTTT
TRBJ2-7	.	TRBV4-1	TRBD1	CASSHDRAKGYEQYF	TGCGCCAGCAGCCATGACAGGGCTAAGGGCTACGAGCAGTACTTC
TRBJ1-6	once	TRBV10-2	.	CASSESSGGYNSPLHF	TGCGCCAGCAGTGAGTCGTCGGGAGGGTATAATTCACCCCTCCACTTT
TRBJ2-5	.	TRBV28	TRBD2	CASSELPSGVQETQYF	TGTGCCAGCAGTGAACTGCCTAGCGGGGTACAAGAGACCCAGTACTTC
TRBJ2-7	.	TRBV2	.	CASSESRAGEQYF	TGTGCCAGCAGTGAATCTAGGGCGGGCGAGCAGTACTTC
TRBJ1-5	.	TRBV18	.	CASSPDSVNQPQHF	TGTGCCAGCTCACCGGACAGTGTGAATCAGCCCCAGCATTTT
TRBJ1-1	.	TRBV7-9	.	CASSSLGGPGTEAFF	TGTGCCAGCAGCTCGTTGGGGGGGCCTGGCACTGAAGCTTTCTTT
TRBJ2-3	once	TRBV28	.	CASSLLSGVPTDTQYF	TGTGCCAGCAGTTTATTGTCTGGAGTGCCCACAGATACGCAGTATTTT
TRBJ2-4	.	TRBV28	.	CASRWGENAKNIQYF	TGTGCCAGCAGATGGGGGGAAAACGCCAAAAACATTCAGTACTTC
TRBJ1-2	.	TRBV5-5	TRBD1	CASRVGTGDYYGYTF	TGTGCCAGCAGGGTGGGGACAGGGGACTACTATGGCTACACCTTC
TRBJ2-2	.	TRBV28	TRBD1	CASSPRTGEFTGELFF	TGTGCCAGCAGTCCGCGGACAGGGGAATTCACCGGGGAGCTGTTTTTT
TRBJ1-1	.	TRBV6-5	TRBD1	CASSYSGTGGAEAFF	TGTGCCAGCAGTTACTCTGGGACAGGGGGTGCTGAAGCTTTCTTT
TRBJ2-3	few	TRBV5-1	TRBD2	CASSLYKVTSGNGDTQYF	TGCGCCAGCAGCTTGTACAAGGTGACTAGCGGGAATGGAGATACGCAGTATTTT
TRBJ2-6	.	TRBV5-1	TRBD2	CASSLTSGSGANVLTF	TGCGCCAGCAGCTTGACTAGCGGGTCTGGGGCCAACGTCCTGACTTTC
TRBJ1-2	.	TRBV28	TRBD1	CASSSLGGGNYGYTF	TGTGCCAGCAGTTCCCTCGGAGGGGGCAACTATGGCTACACCTTC
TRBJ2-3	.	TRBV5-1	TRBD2	CASSLERLGTSGDTQYF	TGCGCCAGCAGCTTGGAGAGGTTGGGGACTAGCGGGGATACGCAGTATTTT
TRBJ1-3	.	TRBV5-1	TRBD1	CASSLDDRGRSGNTIYF	TGCGCCAGCAGCTTGGACGACAGGGGTCGTTCTGGAAACACCATATATTTT
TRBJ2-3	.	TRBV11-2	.	CASSLDQGTDTQYF	TGTGCCAGCAGCTTAGATCAGGGTACAGATACGCAGTATTTT
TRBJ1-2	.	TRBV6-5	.	CASSYSQGSRGYTF	TGTGCCAGCAGTTACTCGCAGGGTTCGCGTGGCTACACCTTC
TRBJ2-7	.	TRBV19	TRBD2	CASSVTGTSVSYEQYF	TGTGCCAGTAGTGTAACCGGGACTAGCGTTTCCTACGAGCAGTACTTC
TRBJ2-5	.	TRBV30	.	CAWSVLRLETQYF	TGTGCCTGGAGTGTTCTGCGTTTGGAGACCCAGTACTTC
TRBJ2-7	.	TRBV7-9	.	CASSVRDPQGNEQYF	TGTGCCAGCAGCGTCCGGGACCCGCAGGGGAACGAGCAGTACTTC
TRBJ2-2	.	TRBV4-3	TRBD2	CASSQAIAGGSGVGELFF	TGCGCCAGCAGCCAAGCGATAGCGGGGGGATCTGGGGTGGGGGAGCTGTTTTTT
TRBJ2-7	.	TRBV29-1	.	CSVEGPGTTSYEQYF	TGCAGCGTTGAAGGGCCCGGGACAACCTCCTACGAGCAGTACTTC
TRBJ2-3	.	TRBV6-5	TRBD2	CASSYSRLAGLDTQYF	TGTGCCAGCAGTTACTCGCGGCTAGCGGGGCTGGATACGCAGTATTTT
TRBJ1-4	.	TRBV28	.	CASSREKLFF	TGTGCCAGCAGCCGTGAAAAACTGTTTTTT
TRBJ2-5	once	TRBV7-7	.	CASSLVLGARETQYF	TGTGCTAGCAGCTTAGTTTTAGGGGCTAGGGAGACCCAGTACTTC
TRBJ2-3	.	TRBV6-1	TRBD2	CASSAQLAGGSDTQYF	TGTGCCAGCAGTGCCCAACTAGCGGGAGGGTCAGATACGCAGTATTTT
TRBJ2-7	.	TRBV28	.	CASSPQGSGNHEQYF	TGTGCCAGCAGCCCCCAAGGATCGGGGAACCACGAGCAGTACTTC
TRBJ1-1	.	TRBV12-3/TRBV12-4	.	CASSRGLTEAFF	TGTGCCAGCAGCCGGGGACTCACTGAAGCTTTCTTT
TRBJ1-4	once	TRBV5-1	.	CASSLGQQNEKLFF	TGCGCCAGCAGCTTGGGACAGCAGAATGAAAAACTGTTTTTT
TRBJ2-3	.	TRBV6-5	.	CASSYSSSSDTQYF	TGTGCCAGCAGTTACTCGTCCAGTTCAGATACGCAGTATTTT
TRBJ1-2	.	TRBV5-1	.	CASSPLMDSYYGYTF	TGCGCCAGCAGCCCACTCATGGACAGTTACTATGGCTACACCTTC
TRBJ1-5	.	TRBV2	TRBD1	CASSPQGVGQPQHF	TGTGCCAGCAGCCCACAGGGGGTCGGACAGCCCCAGCATTTT
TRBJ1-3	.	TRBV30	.	CALTLAGNTIYF	TGTGCTTTGACACTGGCTGGAAACACCATATATTTT
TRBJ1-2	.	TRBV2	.	CASSEWEVGQYGYTF	TGTGCCAGCAGTGAATGGGAGGTCGGGCAATATGGCTACACCTTC
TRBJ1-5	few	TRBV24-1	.	CATSDPNQPQHF	TGTGCCACCAGTGATCCTAATCAGCCCCAGCATTTT
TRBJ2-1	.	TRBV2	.	CASRGGTYEQFF	TGTGCCAGCAGGGGAGGTACCTATGAGCAGTTCTTC
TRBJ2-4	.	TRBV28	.	CASSLRGRGDIQYF	TGTGCCAGCAGTTTACGGGGGAGGGGGGACATTCAGTACTTC
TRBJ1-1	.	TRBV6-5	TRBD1	CASSSRDRGSRAFF	TGTGCCAGCAGTAGCCGGGACAGGGGTTCTAGGGCTTTCTTT
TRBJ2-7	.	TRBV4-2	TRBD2	CASSQATSGGEQYF	TGTGCCAGCAGCCAAGCGACTAGCGGGGGGGAGCAGTACTTC
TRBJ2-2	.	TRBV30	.	CAWSLPSRGTGELFF	TGTGCCTGGAGTCTGCCTAGCCGTGGCACCGGGGAGCTGTTTTTT
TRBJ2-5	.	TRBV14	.	CASSQVYRQETQYF	TGTGCCAGCAGCCAAGTTTATAGACAAGAGACCCAGTACTTC
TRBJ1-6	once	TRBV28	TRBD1	CASSDVTGINSPLHF	TGTGCCAGCAGCGACGTGACAGGGATTAATTCACCCCTCCACTTT